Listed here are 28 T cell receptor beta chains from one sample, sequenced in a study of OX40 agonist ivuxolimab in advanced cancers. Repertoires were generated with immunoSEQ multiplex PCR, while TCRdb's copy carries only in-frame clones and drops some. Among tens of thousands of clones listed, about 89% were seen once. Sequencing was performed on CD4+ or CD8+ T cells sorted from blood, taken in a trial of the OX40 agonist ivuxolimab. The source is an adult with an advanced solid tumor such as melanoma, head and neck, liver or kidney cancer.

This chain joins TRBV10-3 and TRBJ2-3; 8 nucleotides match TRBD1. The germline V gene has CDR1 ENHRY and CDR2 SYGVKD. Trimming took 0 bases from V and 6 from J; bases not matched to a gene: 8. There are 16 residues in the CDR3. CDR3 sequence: CAISESAGGPWDTQYF. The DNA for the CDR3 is TGTGCCATCAGTGAGTCAGCAGGGGGCCCCTGGGATACGCAGTATTTT.

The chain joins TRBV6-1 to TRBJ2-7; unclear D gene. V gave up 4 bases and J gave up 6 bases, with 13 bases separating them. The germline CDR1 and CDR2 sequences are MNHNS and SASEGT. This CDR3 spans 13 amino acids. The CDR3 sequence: CASSAGGILEQYF. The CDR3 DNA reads TGTGCCAGCAGTGCAGGCGGCATCCTCGAGCAGTACTTC.

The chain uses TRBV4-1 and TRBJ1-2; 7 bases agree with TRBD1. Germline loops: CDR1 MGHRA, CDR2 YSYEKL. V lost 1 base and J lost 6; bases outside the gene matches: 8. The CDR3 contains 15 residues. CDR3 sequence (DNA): TGCGCCAGCAGCCAAGTTCAGGGGGGGAATAATGGCTACACCTTC. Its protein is CASSQVQGGNNGYTF.

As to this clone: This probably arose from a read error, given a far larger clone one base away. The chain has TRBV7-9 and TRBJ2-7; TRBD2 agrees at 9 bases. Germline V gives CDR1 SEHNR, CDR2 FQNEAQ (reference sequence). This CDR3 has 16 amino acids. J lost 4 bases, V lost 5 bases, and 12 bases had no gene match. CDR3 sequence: CASSRRGRGAGYEQYF. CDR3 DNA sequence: TGTGCCAGCAGCCGTCGCGGGAGGGGGGCGGGGTACGAGCAGTACTTC.

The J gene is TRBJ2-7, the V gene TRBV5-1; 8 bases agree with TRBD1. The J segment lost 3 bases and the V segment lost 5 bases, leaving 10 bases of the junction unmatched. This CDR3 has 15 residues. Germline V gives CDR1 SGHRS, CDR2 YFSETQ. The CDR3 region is CASRAGQGARYEQYF. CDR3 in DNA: TGCGCCAGCAGGGCCGGTCAGGGGGCTCGCTACGAGCAGTACTTC.

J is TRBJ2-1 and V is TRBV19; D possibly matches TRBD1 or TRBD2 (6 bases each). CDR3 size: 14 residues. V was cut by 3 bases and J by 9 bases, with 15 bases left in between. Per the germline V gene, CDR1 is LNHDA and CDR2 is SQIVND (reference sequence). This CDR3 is CASSMVWGAVEQFF. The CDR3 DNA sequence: TGTGCCAGTAGTATGGTCTGGGGGGCTGTTGAGCAGTTCTTC.

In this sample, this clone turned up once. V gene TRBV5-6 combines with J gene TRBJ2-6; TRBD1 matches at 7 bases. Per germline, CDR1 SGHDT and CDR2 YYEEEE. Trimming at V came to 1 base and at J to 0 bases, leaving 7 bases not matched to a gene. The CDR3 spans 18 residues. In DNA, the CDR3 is TGTGCCAGCAGCTTGATAAGGGACAGTGACTCTGGGGCCAACGTCCTGACTTTC. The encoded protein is CASSLIRDSDSGANVLTF.

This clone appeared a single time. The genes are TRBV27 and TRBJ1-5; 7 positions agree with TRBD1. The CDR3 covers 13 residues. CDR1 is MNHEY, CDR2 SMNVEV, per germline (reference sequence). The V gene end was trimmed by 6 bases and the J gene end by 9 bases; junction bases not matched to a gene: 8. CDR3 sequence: CASSRQGRRPQHF. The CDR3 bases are TGTGCCAGCAGCCGACAGGGCCGTAGGCCCCAGCATTTT.

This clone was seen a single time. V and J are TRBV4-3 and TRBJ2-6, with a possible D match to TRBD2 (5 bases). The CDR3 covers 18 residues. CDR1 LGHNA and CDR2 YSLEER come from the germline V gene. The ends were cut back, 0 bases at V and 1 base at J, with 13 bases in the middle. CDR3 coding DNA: TGCGCCAGCAGCCAAGATAATCTAGCTGGGTCTGGGGCCAACGTCCTGACTTTC. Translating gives CASSQDNLAGSGANVLTF.

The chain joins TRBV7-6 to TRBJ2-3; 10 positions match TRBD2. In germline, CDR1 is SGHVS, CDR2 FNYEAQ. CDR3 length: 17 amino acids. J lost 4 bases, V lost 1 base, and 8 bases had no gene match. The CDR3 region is CASSLDRGLASPDTQYF. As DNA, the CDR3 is TGTGCCAGCAGCTTAGATCGGGGACTAGCGTCCCCAGATACGCAGTATTTT.

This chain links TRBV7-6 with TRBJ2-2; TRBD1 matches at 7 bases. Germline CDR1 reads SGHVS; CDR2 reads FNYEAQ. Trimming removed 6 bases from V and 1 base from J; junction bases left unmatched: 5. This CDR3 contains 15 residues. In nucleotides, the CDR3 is TGTGCCAGCAGTAATCAGGGGGAGAACACCGGGGAGCTGTTTTTT. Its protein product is CASSNQGENTGELFF.

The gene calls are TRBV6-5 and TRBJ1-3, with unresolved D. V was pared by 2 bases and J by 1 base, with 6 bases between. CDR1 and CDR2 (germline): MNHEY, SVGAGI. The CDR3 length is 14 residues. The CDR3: CASSYGLSGNTIYF. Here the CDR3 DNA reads TGTGCCAGCAGTTACGGGTTATCTGGAAACACCATATATTTT.

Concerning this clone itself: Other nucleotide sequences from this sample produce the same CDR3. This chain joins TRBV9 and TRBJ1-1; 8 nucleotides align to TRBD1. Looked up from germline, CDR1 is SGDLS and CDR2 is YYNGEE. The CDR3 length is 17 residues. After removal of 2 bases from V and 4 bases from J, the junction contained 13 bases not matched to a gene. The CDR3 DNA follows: TGTGCCAGCAGCGTCGGGACAGGTTACGGTTTGAGCACTGAAGCTTTCTTT. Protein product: CASSVGTGYGLSTEAFF. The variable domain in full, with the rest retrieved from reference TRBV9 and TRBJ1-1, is DSGVTQTPKHLITATGQRVTLRCSPRSGDLSVYWYQQSLDQGLQFLIQYYNGEERAKGNILERFSAQQFPDLHSELNLSSLELGDSALYFCASSVGTGYGLSTEAFFGQGTRLTVV.

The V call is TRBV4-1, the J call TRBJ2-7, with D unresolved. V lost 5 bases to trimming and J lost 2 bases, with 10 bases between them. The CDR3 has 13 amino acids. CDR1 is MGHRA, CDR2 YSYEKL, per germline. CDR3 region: CASSSSSAYEQYF. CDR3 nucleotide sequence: TGCGCCAGCAGCTCGAGTTCAGCCTACGAGCAGTACTTC.

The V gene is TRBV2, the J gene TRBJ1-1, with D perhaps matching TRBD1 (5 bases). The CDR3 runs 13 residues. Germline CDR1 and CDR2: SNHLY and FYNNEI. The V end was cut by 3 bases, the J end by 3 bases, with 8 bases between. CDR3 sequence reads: CASSEVGDTEAFF. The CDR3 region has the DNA TGTGCCAGCAGTGAGGTAGGGGACACTGAAGCTTTCTTT.

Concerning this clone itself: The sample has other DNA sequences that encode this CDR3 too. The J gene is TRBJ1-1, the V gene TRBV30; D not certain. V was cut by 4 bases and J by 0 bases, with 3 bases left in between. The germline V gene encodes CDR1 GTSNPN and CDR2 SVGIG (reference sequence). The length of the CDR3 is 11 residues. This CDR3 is CAWKVNTEAFF. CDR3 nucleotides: TGTGCCTGGAAGGTGAACACTGAAGCTTTCTTT.

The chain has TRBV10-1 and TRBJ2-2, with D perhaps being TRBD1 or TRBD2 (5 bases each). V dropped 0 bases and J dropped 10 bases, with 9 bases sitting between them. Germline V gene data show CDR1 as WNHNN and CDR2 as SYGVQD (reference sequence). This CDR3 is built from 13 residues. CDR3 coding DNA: TGCGCCAGCAGTGAGTCTGGGGGTGCGGAGCTGTTTTTT. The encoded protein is CASSESGGAELFF.

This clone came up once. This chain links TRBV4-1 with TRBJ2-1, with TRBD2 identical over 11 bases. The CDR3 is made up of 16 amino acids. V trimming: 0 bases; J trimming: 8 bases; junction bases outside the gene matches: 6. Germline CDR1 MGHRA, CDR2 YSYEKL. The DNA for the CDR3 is TGCGCCAGCAGCCAAGAACCTAGCGGGAGGTTCGATGAGCAGTTCTTC. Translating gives CASSQEPSGRFDEQFF.

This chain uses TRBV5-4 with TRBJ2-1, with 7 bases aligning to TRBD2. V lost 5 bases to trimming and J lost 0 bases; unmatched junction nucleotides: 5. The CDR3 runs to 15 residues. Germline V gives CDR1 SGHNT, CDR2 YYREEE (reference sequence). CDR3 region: CASSLAESSYNEQFF. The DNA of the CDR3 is TGTGCCAGCAGTCTAGCGGAGAGCTCCTACAATGAGCAGTTCTTC. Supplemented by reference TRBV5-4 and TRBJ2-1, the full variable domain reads ETGVTQSPTHLIKTRGQQVTLRCSSQSGHNTVSWYQQALGQGPQFIFQYYREEENGRGNFPPRFSGLQFPNYSSELNVNALELDDSALYLCASSLAESSYNEQFFGPGTRLTVL.

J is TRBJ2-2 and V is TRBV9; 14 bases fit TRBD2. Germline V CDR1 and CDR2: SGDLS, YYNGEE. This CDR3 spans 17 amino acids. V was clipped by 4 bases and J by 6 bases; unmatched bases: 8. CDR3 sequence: CASSLGLAGVWPGELFF. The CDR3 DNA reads TGTGCCAGCAGCCTGGGACTAGCGGGAGTATGGCCCGGGGAGCTGTTTTTT.

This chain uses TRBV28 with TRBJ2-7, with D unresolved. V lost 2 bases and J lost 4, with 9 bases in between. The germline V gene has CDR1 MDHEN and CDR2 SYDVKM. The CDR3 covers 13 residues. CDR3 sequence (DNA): TGTGCCAGCAGTTTACCTCTTGGGTACGAGCAGTACTTC. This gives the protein CASSLPLGYEQYF.

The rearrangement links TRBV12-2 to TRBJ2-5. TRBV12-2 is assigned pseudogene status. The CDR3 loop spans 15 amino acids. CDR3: CARPLSSGPQETQYF. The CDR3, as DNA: TGTGCAAGACCGCTTAGTTCGGGACCTCAAGAGACCCAGTACTTC.

The CDR3, as DNA: TGTGCCAGCAGCCCGGGACCCCCGGGCTACGAGCAGTACTTC. It encodes CASSPGPPGYEQYF. The rearrangement links TRBV4-2 to TRBJ2-7; either TRBD1 or TRBD2 may supply D (5 bases each). This CDR3 has 14 residues. The germline CDR1 and CDR2 sequences are LGHNA and YNFKEQ. Trimming removed 4 bases from V and 3 bases from J, with 13 bases in between.

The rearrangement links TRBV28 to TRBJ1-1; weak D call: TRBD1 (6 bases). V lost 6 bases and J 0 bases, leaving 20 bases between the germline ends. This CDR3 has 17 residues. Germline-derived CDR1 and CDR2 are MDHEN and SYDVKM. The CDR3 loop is CASRLPSGTTMNTEAFF. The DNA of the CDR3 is TGTGCCAGCAGACTACCATCCGGGACAACCATGAACACTGAAGCTTTCTTT.

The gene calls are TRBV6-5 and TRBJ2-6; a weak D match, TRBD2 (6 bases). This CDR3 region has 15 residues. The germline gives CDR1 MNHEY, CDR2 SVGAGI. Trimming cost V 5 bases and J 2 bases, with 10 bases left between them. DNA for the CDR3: TGTGCCAGCAGTCGGGGACTTCCTGGGGCCAACGTCCTGACTTTC. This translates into CASSRGLPGANVLTF.

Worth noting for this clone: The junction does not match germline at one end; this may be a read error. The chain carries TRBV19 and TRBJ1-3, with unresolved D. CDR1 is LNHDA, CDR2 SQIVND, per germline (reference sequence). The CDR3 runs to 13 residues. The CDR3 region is CASSTSGIPIIHF. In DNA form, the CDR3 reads TGTGCCAGTAGTACATCGGGAATCCCCATTATTCATTTT.

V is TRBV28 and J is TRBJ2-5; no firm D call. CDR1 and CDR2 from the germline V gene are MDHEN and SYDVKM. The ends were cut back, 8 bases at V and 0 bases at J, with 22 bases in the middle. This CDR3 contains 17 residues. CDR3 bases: TGTGCCAGCGGACCCCGTCGGCGCGTAGTGGACCAAGAGACCCAGTACTTC. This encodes CASGPRRRVVDQETQYF.

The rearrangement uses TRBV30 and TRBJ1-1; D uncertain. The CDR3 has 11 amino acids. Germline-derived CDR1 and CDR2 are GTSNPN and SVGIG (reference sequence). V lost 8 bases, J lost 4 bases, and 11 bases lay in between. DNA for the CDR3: TGTGCCCGTCGGGAGGGCACTGAAGCTTTCTTT. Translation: CARREGTEAFF.